One sample yielded the 18 T cell receptor beta chains listed below, sequenced in a study of cytomegalovirus exposure and HLA in healthy donors. The PCR had 60 Vbeta and 13 Jbeta primers. The table came from immunoSEQ multiplex PCR; TCRdb's copy has only in-frame clones and leaves some out. The sample lists 150,000 to 200,000 clones; 75% to 85% were seen once. Material for sequencing was PBMCs. These receptors originate from a woman between 25 and 40 years old in good health and CMV-seropositive.

The chain combines TRBV4-1 with TRBJ2-3; 12 bases fit TRBD1. Germline V gene data show CDR1 as MGHRA and CDR2 as YSYEKL. Losses at the gene ends were 3 bases for V and 5 bases for J; bases not matched to a gene: 12. The CDR3 covers 18 residues. This CDR3 is CASSQIPGTGGSGDTQYF. The CDR3 DNA reads TGCGCCAGCAGCCAGATCCCCGGGACAGGGGGCTCTGGAGATACGCAGTATTTT.

The chain is built from TRBV4-1 and TRBJ1-3; no reliable D call. Germline lookup yields CDR1 MGHRA and CDR2 YSYEKL. Trimming removed 4 bases from V and 0 bases from J, with 19 bases in between. This CDR3 contains 18 residues. This CDR3 is CASSRRVSREDSGNTIYF. DNA for the CDR3: TGCGCCAGCAGCCGAAGGGTAAGTCGGGAAGACTCTGGAAACACCATATATTTT.

The chain links TRBV27 to TRBJ2-4; a weak D match, TRBD1 (5 bases). The V end was cut by 7 bases, the J end by 9 bases, with 16 bases between. Germline V CDR1 and CDR2: MNHEY, SMNVEV (reference sequence). CDR3 length: 13 residues. CDR3 sequence (DNA): TGTGCCAGCACGGGCAGAGGTAGGGGCATTCAGTACTTC. It specifies CASTGRGRGIQYF.

There are a few counts of this clone. The chain joins TRBV11-3 to TRBJ2-5; 12 bases are a match to TRBD2. This CDR3 contains 17 residues. From germline, CDR1 is SGHNT and CDR2 YENEEA. V shed 1 base and J 6 bases; nucleotides not matched to a gene: 9. The CDR3 sequence is CASSLVLAGGRQQTQYF. The CDR3 DNA reads TGTGCCAGCAGCTTAGTCCTAGCGGGGGGGCGTCAGCAGACCCAGTACTTC.

CDR3 sequence (DNA): TGTGCCAGTGCGGGATTCTCCTCCTACGAGCAGTACTTC. This translates into CASAGFSSYEQYF. The V call is TRBV2, the J call TRBJ2-5, with D tentatively TRBD2 (6 bases). Near its end, the DNA agrees better with TRBJ2-7, so the J call may be wrong. The CDR3 sequence is 13 residues long. Germline-derived CDR1 and CDR2 are SNHLY and FYNNEI.

This chain uses TRBV4-3 with TRBJ1-1; D not certain. Trimming cost V 0 bases and J 1 base, with 6 bases left between them. Germline CDR1 and CDR2: LGHNA and YSLEER. The CDR3 extends over 14 amino acids. This CDR3 is CASSQDVQNTEAFF. The DNA of the CDR3 is TGCGCCAGCAGCCAAGATGTACAGAACACTGAAGCTTTCTTT.

The chain uses TRBV6-1 and TRBJ1-1; tentatively, D is TRBD1 (6 bases). V was pared by 6 bases and J by 12 bases, with 14 bases between. Germline V gene lookup returns CDR1 MNHNS and CDR2 SASEGT. The CDR3 sequence is 11 residues long. DNA of the CDR3: TGTGCCAGCAGACAGGGAAGCATGTCTTTCTTT. It translates to CASRQGSMSFF.

The chain is built from TRBV28 and TRBJ2-1; D may be TRBD1 (6 bases). Trimming removed 4 bases from V and 10 bases from J, with 20 bases in between. Germline V gene sequence: CDR1 MDHEN, CDR2 SYDVKM. This CDR3 region has 15 residues. DNA of the CDR3: TGTGCCAGCAGTTCCCGCCGGGACACGGCCGGGGAGCAGTTCTTC. This translates into CASSSRRDTAGEQFF.

This clone is a singleton in its sample. This chain connects TRBV7-7 to TRBJ2-3; the match to TRBD2 covers 8 bases. CDR3 size: 16 residues. The germline gives CDR1 SSHAT, CDR2 FNYEAQ (reference sequence). The V gene end was trimmed by 2 bases and the J gene end by 4 bases; junction bases not matched to a gene: 8. The CDR3: CASSLWSAGGADTQYF. The DNA of the CDR3 is TGTGCCAGCAGCTTATGGTCGGCGGGGGGCGCAGATACGCAGTATTTT.

The chain uses TRBV7-9 and TRBJ2-1; 7 bases match TRBD2. Looked up from germline, CDR1 is SEHNR and CDR2 is FQNEAQ (reference sequence). This CDR3 region has 15 residues. J gave up 0 bases and V 1 base, and 0 bases lay outside the gene matches. Here the CDR3 reads CASSLGGGSYNEQFF. The CDR3 bases are TGTGCCAGCAGCTTAGGCGGGGGCTCCTACAATGAGCAGTTCTTC.

The chain employs TRBV9 and TRBJ2-7; D not resolved. V lost 0 bases and J 2 bases, leaving 9 bases between the germline ends. The CDR3 covers 14 residues. Germline values: CDR1 SGDLS, CDR2 YYNGEE. CDR3 amino acids: CASSVVGTTYEQYF. CDR3 coding DNA: TGTGCCAGCAGCGTAGTTGGCACAACCTACGAGCAGTACTTC.

The chain joins TRBV9 to TRBJ1-2; 9 bases fit TRBD1. CDR3 size: 14 residues. J was trimmed by 4 bases and V by 3 bases; bases with no gene match: 4. Germline loops: CDR1 SGDLS, CDR2 YYNGEE. The CDR3 is CASSARTGAYGYTF. The CDR3 DNA sequence: TGTGCCAGCAGCGCCCGGACAGGGGCCTATGGCTACACCTTC.

The sample holds a few counts of this clone. The chain uses TRBV27 and TRBJ2-5; 7 bases agree with TRBD2. Unmatched junction bases numbered 14, after V lost 6 bases and J lost 4 bases. The CDR3 spans 16 residues. Germline V gene data show CDR1 as MNHEY and CDR2 as SMNVEV (reference sequence). The CDR3, as DNA: TGTGCCAGCAGGGAGTTCCGCGGGGGTCTTGGAGAGACCCAGTACTTC. It is translated as CASREFRGGLGETQYF.

The CDR3 protein is CASSPNGRDEQYF. Written as DNA, the CDR3 is TGTGCCAGCTCACCAAATGGGAGAGACGAGCAGTACTTC. J is TRBJ2-7 and V is TRBV18; maybe TRBD2 (5 bases). CDR1 KGHSH and CDR2 LQKENI come from the germline V gene. There are 13 residues in the CDR3. V was cut by 2 bases and J by 5 bases, with 10 bases left in between.

The chain links TRBV10-2 to TRBJ2-7; 7 nucleotides line up with TRBD1. J was trimmed by 0 bases and V by 7 bases; bases with no gene match: 6. The CDR3 totals 14 residues. Germline V gives CDR1 WSHSY, CDR2 SAAADI. CDR3 in DNA: TGCGCCAGCACCTGGACAGGCAGCTCCTACGAGCAGTACTTC. This codes for CASTWTGSSYEQYF.

Only a few counts were recorded for this clone. J is TRBJ1-3 and V is TRBV7-2, with D possibly TRBD1 on 6 matching bases. V gave up 4 bases and J gave up 0 bases, with 13 bases separating them. Germline CDR1 is SGHTA and CDR2 is FQGNSA. This CDR3 has 16 residues. CDR3 DNA sequence: TGTGCCAGCAGCTCCGAGGGACATAACTCTGGAAACACCATATATTTT. It codes for CASSSEGHNSGNTIYF.

This clone occurred a few times. The chain uses TRBV7-9 and TRBJ2-5, with 10 nucleotides matching TRBD1. Germline CDR1 and CDR2: SEHNR and FQNEAQ (reference sequence). This CDR3 has 15 amino acids. The V segment lost 5 bases and the J segment 2 bases; nucleotides outside the gene matches: 5. As DNA, the CDR3 is TGTGCCAGCAGCAAAGGACAGGGGGTACAAGAGACCCAGTACTTC. Translating gives CASSKGQGVQETQYF.

The count of this clone is one. The chain carries TRBV7-9 and TRBJ1-1, with D maybe TRBD1 (5 bases). Germline V CDR1 and CDR2: SEHNR, FQNEAQ (reference sequence). The CDR3 is made up of 14 amino acids. V lost 5 bases to trimming and J lost 3 bases, with 13 bases between them. The CDR3 sequence is CASSNDRAYTEAFF. CDR3 in DNA: TGTGCCAGCAGCAACGACAGAGCCTACACTGAAGCTTTCTTT.